A single sample gave rise to the 18 T cell receptor beta chains below, sequenced in a study of control samples from healthy donors and cancer patients. Only in-frame clones appear in the TCRdb table, and some are missing; sequencing was by immunoSEQ multiplex PCR. The data hold roughly 190,000 clones, with about nine tenths observed a single time. The material sequenced was blood. The receptor set was obtained from a young man in good health.

The chain couples TRBV25-1 to TRBJ1-1; D is undetermined. Trimming stripped 5 bases from V and 1 base from J, with 14 bases between. This CDR3 comprises 15 residues. The germline gives CDR1 MGHDK, CDR2 SYGVNS. The CDR3 spells CASSIGGHPNTEAFF. CDR3 bases: TGTGCCAGCAGTATCGGTGGTCACCCGAACACTGAAGCTTTCTTT.

This chain connects TRBV21-1 to TRBJ2-7; the DNA was not used to check the table's D call, TRBD2. TRBV21-1 is a known pseudogene. The CDR3 loop spans 9 amino acids. The CDR3 here is CAYPGEQYF. The CDR3 bases are TGTGCCTACCCCGGCGAGCAGTACTTC.

The chain combines TRBV10-3 with TRBJ2-3; D call uncertain. V gave up 5 bases and J gave up 2 bases, with 5 bases separating them. This CDR3 contains 12 residues. Germline V gives CDR1 ENHRY, CDR2 SYGVKD. The CDR3 coding sequence is TGTGCCATCAGTCTTTACACAGATACGCAGTATTTT. Residues: CAISLYTDTQYF.

The chain employs TRBV2 and TRBJ2-1, with D possibly being TRBD1 (5 bases). The CDR3 is 12 amino acids. V lost 8 bases, J lost 4 bases, and 9 bases lay in between. Looked up from germline, CDR1 is SNHLY and CDR2 is FYNNEI. CDR3 residues: CASGAEYNEQFF. CDR3 DNA sequence: TGTGCCAGCGGGGCAGAGTACAATGAGCAGTTCTTC.

The genes are TRBV30 and TRBJ1-1, with D maybe TRBD1 (6 bases). Germline CDR1 reads GTSNPN; CDR2 reads SVGIG (reference sequence). Trimming removed 0 bases at V and 3 bases at J, with 11 bases between. The CDR3 is 14 amino acids. The CDR3 loop reads CAWSVWDTDTEAFF. In DNA, the CDR3 is TGTGCCTGGAGTGTTTGGGACACTGACACTGAAGCTTTCTTT.

In this sample, this clone turned up once. The chain is built from TRBV19 and TRBJ2-1, with 7 nucleotides matching TRBD2. Germline values: CDR1 LNHDA, CDR2 SQIVND (reference sequence). The ends lost 2 bases at V and 8 bases at J; junction bases unmatched: 9. This CDR3 comprises 15 residues. In DNA, the CDR3 is TGTGCCAGTAGTATATCGGGGCCGGGGAGGGATGAGCAGTTCTTC. It is translated as CASSISGPGRDEQFF.

The sample holds a few counts of this clone. This chain links TRBV3-1 (or the pseudogene TRBV3-2) with TRBJ2-7; TRBD2 is a possible D gene (6 bases). CDR1 and CDR2 from the germline V gene are LGHDT and YNNKEL (reference sequence). V lost 1 base and J lost 2, with 9 bases in between. The CDR3 spans 14 residues. CDR3 residues: CASSQGLGTYEQYF. CDR3 sequence (DNA): TGTGCCAGCAGCCAAGGACTAGGAACCTACGAGCAGTACTTC.

The CDR3 DNA follows: TGTGCCATCAGTGGGGGTCACCCGACAATTATTAACTATGGCTACACCTTC. This sequence encodes CAISGGHPTIINYGYTF. The chain uses TRBV10-3 and TRBJ1-2, with unresolved D. V shed 4 bases and J shed 1 base, with 19 bases lying between them. Germline assignment: CDR1 ENHRY and CDR2 SYGVKD. The CDR3 covers 17 residues.

V usage is TRBV7-2 and J usage is TRBJ2-7; a weak D match, TRBD2 (6 bases). The CDR3 length is 14 residues. CDR1 is SGHTA and CDR2 is FQGNSA in the germline V gene. The ends were cut back, 3 bases at V and 6 bases at J, with 15 bases in the middle. The CDR3 sequence is CASSFSPAGGEQYF. CDR3 DNA: TGTGCCAGCAGCTTTAGTCCTGCCGGGGGCGAGCAGTACTTC.

The chain is built from TRBV30 and TRBJ1-5; 10 nucleotides line up with TRBD1. The CDR3 extends over 13 amino acids. Germline V gene sequence: CDR1 GTSNPN, CDR2 SVGIG (reference sequence). For the CDR3, the DNA is TGTGCATCGGGACAGGGGCTCAATCAGCCCCAGCATTTT. Protein sequence: CASGQGLNQPQHF.

The CDR3 reads CASSQTSGGAPGELFF. The CDR3 nucleotides are TGTGCCAGCAGCCAAACTAGCGGGGGGGCCCCCGGGGAGCTGTTTTTT. The genes are TRBV4-2 and TRBJ2-2; 13 bases are shared with TRBD2. V shed 2 bases, J shed 6 bases, and the junction held 3 bases outside the gene matches. Germline CDR1 and CDR2: LGHNA and YNFKEQ. The CDR3 spans 16 residues.

DNA of the CDR3: TGTGCCAGCAGCTTAGCAGGATACGAGCAGTACTTC. Amino acid sequence: CASSLAGYEQYF. This chain joins TRBV11-2 and TRBJ2-7; D call uncertain. Germline-derived CDR1 and CDR2 are SGHAT and FQNNGV. The CDR3 runs to 12 residues. V gave up 1 base and J gave up 4 bases, with 5 bases separating them.

This clone appeared a single time. The chain recombines TRBV14 with TRBJ2-3; D unresolved. Germline CDR1 SGHDN, CDR2 FVKESK. The CDR3 spans 11 residues. Trimming removed 3 bases from V and 4 bases from J, with 2 bases in between. CDR3 DNA: TGTGCCAGCAGCCACGCAGATACGCAGTATTTT. Encoded protein: CASSHADTQYF.

J is TRBJ2-7 and V is TRBV10-3; 7 bases map to TRBD1. Germline V gives CDR1 ENHRY, CDR2 SYGVKD. CDR3 length equals 14 residues. J lost 6 bases, V lost 6 bases, and 11 bases had no gene match. CDR3 residues: CAIRARGPTGEQYF. As DNA, the CDR3 is TGTGCCATCAGGGCGAGGGGGCCCACCGGCGAGCAGTACTTC.

A word on this clone: The sample contains more than one DNA sequence encoding this CDR3. The gene calls are TRBV12-3 or TRBV12-4 and TRBJ1-2; D is unclear. The CDR3 is 13 amino acids. Trimming removed 4 bases from V and 4 bases from J, with 10 bases in between. The CDR3 DNA follows: TGTGCCAGCAGTTCGGGCCCCCTCTATGGCTACACCTTC. Protein: CASSSGPLYGYTF.

The rearrangement links TRBV3-1 (or the pseudogene TRBV3-2) to TRBJ2-3; TRBD2 matches 9 bases. CDR1 is LGHDT, CDR2 YNNKEL, per germline (reference sequence). The ends lost 3 bases at V and 4 bases at J; junction bases unmatched: 17. The CDR3 sequence is 19 residues long. Here the CDR3 reads CASSHPKSRAGGRADTQYF. The CDR3 DNA follows: TGTGCCAGCAGCCACCCAAAGAGTCGGGCGGGGGGGCGCGCAGATACGCAGTATTTT.

The V gene is TRBV29-1, the J gene TRBJ1-2, with 11 positions matching TRBD1. The V gene end was trimmed by 6 bases and the J gene end by 9 bases; junction bases not matched to a gene: 18. Germline CDR1 is SQVTM and CDR2 is ANQGSEA. This CDR3 is built from 16 residues. Here the CDR3 reads CSVGRTGGAFFFSYTF. In DNA form, the CDR3 reads TGCAGCGTGGGAAGGACAGGGGGCGCTTTCTTTTTCAGCTACACCTTC.

The chain couples TRBV11-1 to TRBJ2-3; possibly TRBD1 or TRBD2 for D (5 bases each). The germline gives CDR1 SGHAT, CDR2 FQDESV (reference sequence). V lost 3 bases, J lost 10 bases, and 20 bases lay in between. This CDR3 is built from 15 residues. In DNA, the CDR3 is TGTGCCAGCAGCTTCCGTGGGGGTTTTGATCGCGCGCAGTATTTT. Translation: CASSFRGGFDRAQYF.